This T cell receptor beta chain was retrieved from a study of T cell responses to AZD1222 COVID-19 vaccine. Only in-frame clones appear in the TCRdb table, and some are missing; sequencing was by immunoSEQ multiplex PCR. Here the sample spans some 81,000 clones, around 84% being singletons. CDR3 length equals 12 residues. Germline V lookup: CDR1 SGHTA, CDR2 FQGNSA. V was clipped by 5 bases and J by 6 bases, with 11 bases between them. Notes on this clone: As yet, its antigen is unknown.

Study-level points and caveats: Targets within unmutated variant regions were reportedly found for nearly half of spike-specific TCRs.

The input for sequencing was peripheral blood, taken 28 days after the second AZD1222 dose. This receptor was taken from an adult who received the AZD1222 COVID-19 vaccine. The chain has TRBV7-2 and TRBJ2-7; D gene ambiguous. The DNA of the CDR3 is TGTGCCAGCAGCGAGACCGGTACCGAGCAGTACTTC. Translating gives CASSETGTEQYF.